The 20 T cell receptor beta chains below all came from one sample that was sequenced in a study of tumor-infiltrating lymphocytes in oesophageal squamous cell carcinoma. From the PCR reads, TCRdb called clonotypes with MiXCR, one entry per CDR3 protein. The sample includes approximately 20,000 distinct CDR3 sequences, roughly 39% of them seen just once. The sequencing sample was made of normal esophageal tissue next to the tumor. These receptor sequences come from a male donor with esophageal squamous cell carcinoma.

This clonotype has at least ten counts. The J gene is TRBJ2-7, the V gene TRBV4-2, with 7 bases fitting TRBD1. The germline V gene has CDR1 LGHNA and CDR2 YNFKEQ. V gave up 3 bases and J gave up 4 bases; unmatched junction bases: 6. The CDR3 totals 14 residues. The CDR3 bases are TGTGCCAGCAGCCACTCAGGGGGAAAGTACGAGCAGTACTTC. Protein sequence: CASSHSGGKYEQYF.

V and J are TRBV12-3 or TRBV12-4 and TRBJ2-5; 7 bases are shared with TRBD2. V was clipped by 7 bases and J by 8 bases; unmatched bases: 7. The CDR3 has 12 residues. The CDR3 coding sequence is TGTGCCAGCAACTGGGAGGGGTCAACCCAGTACTTC. It translates to CASNWEGSTQYF.

The chain couples TRBV7-2 to TRBJ2-1, with no clear D. Germline V gene data show CDR1 as SGHTA and CDR2 as FQGNSA. With 5 bases removed from V and 0 bases from J, the gap between germline ends came to 14 bases. The CDR3 length is 16 residues. The CDR3 sequence: CASSPFPLCSYNEQFF. CDR3 DNA: TGTGCCAGCAGCCCCTTCCCACTGTGCTCCTACAATGAGCAGTTCTTC.

The chain recombines TRBV24-1 with TRBJ2-5; 8 bases line up with TRBD1. Near its end, the DNA agrees better with TRBJ1-2, so the J call may be wrong. Germline V gene data show CDR1 as KGHDR and CDR2 as SFDVKD. The CDR3 runs to 14 residues. The CDR3 region has the DNA TGTGCCACCAGTGATCAGGGGGCGGACTATGGCTACACCTTC. Residues: CATSDQGADYGYTF.

The chain joins TRBV6-1 to TRBJ1-6; D call uncertain. Germline lookup yields CDR1 MNHNS and CDR2 SASEGT. The CDR3 is made up of 13 amino acids. V was cut by 6 bases and J by 8 bases, with 11 bases left in between. CDR3 amino acids: CASSHPGDSPLHF. In nucleotides, the CDR3 is TGTGCCAGCAGCCACCCCGGGGATTCACCCCTCCACTTT.

This clonotype showed up just a few times. No conserved phenylalanine or tryptophan is present at the end of the CDR3, so a read error is the likely explanation. Because the CDR3's place on the DNA is in doubt, the DNA is left out and the CDR3 is given as listed by TCRdb. V usage is TRBV7-6 and J usage is TRBJ2-3; the table's D call, TRBD2, has no DNA check behind it. Germline V gives CDR1 SGHVS, CDR2 FNYEAQ. The CDR3 is 8 amino acids long, termini counted. The CDR3 protein is CASSLSAG.

With regard to this clonotype: An end of the junction does not agree with germline; a read error may underlie this. This sequence joins TRBV27 and TRBJ2-7, with 8 bases identical to TRBD1. This CDR3 comprises 14 residues. Germline V lookup: CDR1 MNHEY, CDR2 SMNVEV (reference sequence). The CDR3 here is CASSRWTGRDEHYF. In nucleotides, the CDR3 is TGTGCCAGCAGTCGCTGGACAGGGCGGGACGAGCATTACTTC.

This clonotype was recorded many times. This chain joins TRBV11-3 and TRBJ2-5, with 7 positions matching TRBD1. Germline V gene data show CDR1 as SGHNT and CDR2 as YENEEA. This CDR3 has 14 residues. V shed 5 bases, J shed 3 bases, and the junction held 6 bases outside the gene matches. CDR3 in amino acids: CASSGPGQKETQYF. Here the CDR3 DNA reads TGTGCCAGCAGCGGCCCGGGACAGAAAGAGACCCAGTACTTC.

This clonotype was observed many times. At one of its ends the junction is not consistent with the germline gene, which may arise from a read error. The chain uses TRBV7-2 and TRBJ2-4; 8 nucleotides align to TRBD1. In germline, CDR1 is SGHTA, CDR2 FQGNSA. The CDR3 has 15 amino acids. The CDR3 nucleotides read TGTGCCAGCAGCTGGGGACAGGTTTTAGATTCACCCCTCCACTTC. Its protein is CASSWGQVLDSPLHF.

This clonotype has a count of ten or more. This chain links TRBV6-1 with TRBJ2-7; TRBD1 aligns across 9 bases. CDR3 length equals 20 residues. Unmatched junction bases numbered 18, after V lost 0 bases and J lost 3 bases. Per the germline V gene, CDR1 is MNHNS and CDR2 is SASEGT. CDR3 sequence reads: CASSEAIGTGLIGIGYEQYF. The CDR3 nucleotides read TGTGCCAGCAGTGAAGCGATAGGGACAGGGTTGATTGGGATTGGCTACGAGCAGTACTTC.

This clonotype was counted many times. This chain uses TRBV5-1 with TRBJ2-1, with D perhaps given as TRBD1 or TRBD2 (5 bases each). This CDR3 is 15 amino acids long. Germline loops: CDR1 SGHRS, CDR2 YFSETQ. The V end lost 5 bases, the J end lost 0 bases, and 12 bases lay between the germline ends. CDR3 region: CASRSGTNSYNEQFF. As DNA, the CDR3 is TGCGCCAGCAGATCCGGGACCAACTCCTACAATGAGCAGTTCTTC.

This clonotype was counted ten times or more. This rearrangement joins TRBV14 to TRBJ1-1; D not certain. The CDR3 consists of 11 residues. V was trimmed by 2 bases and J by 8 bases, leaving 6 bases between them. Germline CDR1 is SGHDN and CDR2 is FVKESK. CDR3: CASSQSPEAFF. Written as DNA, the CDR3 is TGTGCCAGCAGCCAAAGTCCGGAAGCTTTCTTT.

This clonotype is medium-sized. Compared with germline, one end of the junction differs, possibly owing to a read error. This chain links TRBV7-7 with TRBJ1-4, with D uncertain. Germline assignment: CDR1 SSHAT and CDR2 FNYEAQ (reference sequence). CDR3 length equals 16 residues. In DNA form, the CDR3 reads TGTGCTAGCAGCGCCGACGATGTAGTCCCTAATGAAAAACTGTTTTTT. Its protein product is CASSADDVVPNEKLFF.

V gene TRBV7-6 combines with J gene TRBJ2-1, with 9 bases lining up with TRBD2. In germline, CDR1 is SGHVS, CDR2 FNYEAQ. V shed 0 bases and J 4 bases; nucleotides not matched to a gene: 7. The CDR3 contains 17 residues. CDR3 DNA sequence: TGTGCCAGCAGCTTAGCAAGGGTAGCGGGAGTATACAATGAGCAGTTCTTC. It yields the protein CASSLARVAGVYNEQFF.

A remark on this clonotype: The junction shows a germline mismatch at one end, possibly a read error. The gene calls are TRBV6-1 and TRBJ2-3, with no clear D. The CDR3 consists of 14 residues. Germline assignment: CDR1 MNHNS and CDR2 SASEGT. This CDR3 is CASSEPDARSPLHF. The CDR3 nucleotides read TGTGCCAGCAGTGAACCTGACGCCCGTTCACCCCTCCACTTC.

This clonotype came up a few times. Here the CDR3 DNA reads TGTGCCAGCAGCCAAGTGGCGGCGGCGAGCTCCTACAATGAGCAGTACTTC. Its protein is CASSQVAAASSYNEQYF. The chain carries TRBV4-2 and TRBJ2-5; D unresolved. V shed 1 base and J shed 11 bases, with 26 bases lying between them. CDR3 length: 17 residues. Germline values: CDR1 LGHNA, CDR2 YNFKEQ.

This clonotype was recorded at least ten times. This chain uses TRBV5-1 with TRBJ2-7, with a tentative D call TRBD1 (6 bases). V lost 1 base and J lost 6, with 8 bases in between. This CDR3 has 12 residues. Germline V gives CDR1 SGHRS, CDR2 YFSETQ. CDR3 bases: TGCGCCAGCAGCTTGACAGGGAGCGAGCAGTACTTC. This codes for CASSLTGSEQYF.

CDR3 in DNA: TGTGCCAGCAGTGAAAACCGGGACAGGGGCGAGCAGTACTTC. It specifies CASSENRDRGEQYF. The chain recombines TRBV6-1 with TRBJ2-5; 10 bases map to TRBD1. The J call may not be correct, given that the DNA end is closer to TRBJ2-7. This CDR3 has 14 amino acids. The germline V gene encodes CDR1 MNHNS and CDR2 SASEGT.

The V call is TRBV7-9, the J call TRBJ2-1; 9 nucleotides line up with TRBD2. The CDR3 sequence is 15 residues long. From germline, CDR1 is SEHNR and CDR2 FQNEAQ (reference sequence). The V and J ends lost 3 bases and 8 bases, in that order; junction bases with no gene match: 8. The CDR3 loop is CASSLISGSGDEQFF. CDR3 nucleotide sequence: TGTGCCAGCAGCTTGATTAGCGGGAGTGGTGATGAGCAGTTCTTC. Drawing the rest from reference TRBV7-9 and TRBJ2-1, the complete variable domain is DTGVSQNPRHKITKRGQNVTFRCDPISEHNRLYWYRQTLGQGPEFLTYFQNEAQLEKSRLLSDRFSAERPKGSFSTLEIQRTEQGDSAMYLCASSLISGSGDEQFFGPGTRLTVL.

V is TRBV10-3 and J is TRBJ2-4; the D is unclear. The last part of the DNA fits TRBJ2-7 better; the J call may be wrong. Germline V gene sequence: CDR1 ENHRY, CDR2 SYGVKD. This CDR3 has 13 amino acids. In nucleotides, the CDR3 is TGTGCCATCAGTGAGTCGGAGTCCTACGAGCAGTACTTC. Translation gives CAISESESYEQYF.